This entry is about one TCR beta chain. Its antigen is currently unknown. This entry belongs to a study of cytomegalovirus exposure and HLA in healthy donors. On the study more broadly: About 77 million unique TCRs from HLA-typed donors made up an early data release. General observations from the study: Later work associated 17,000 or so TCR beta sequences with HLA alleles at 0.05 false discovery rate. In a later analysis, donors in an Asian-associated ancestry cluster reportedly had fewer N-insertions in productive TCRs than the cohort mean.

13 Jbeta primers and 60 Vbeta primers were used for the PCR. TCRdb keeps only in-frame clones here, not all; method: immunoSEQ multiplex PCR. The table lists roughly 70,000 clones, around 70% of them singletons. The material sequenced was PBMCs. This sequence was found in a human donor in good health.

The CDR3 spells CASSPPGHPTAGQPQHF. CDR3 in DNA: TGTGCCAGCAGTCCTCCGGGACACCCCACCGCCGGGCAGCCCCAGCATTTT. This chain joins TRBV28 and TRBJ1-5; weak D call: TRBD1 (6 bases). This CDR3 contains 17 residues. Germline V CDR1 and CDR2: MDHEN, SYDVKM. V lost 5 bases and J lost 7, with 24 bases in between.